The clone carrying this T cell receptor (beta chain) was seen at least ten times. Its matching antigen is unknown. The sample belongs to a study of breast tumors, draining lymph nodes, adjacent tissues. Study-wide points: Findings are consistent with lymph node origin and intratumoral expansion of most tumor T cells. Compared with basal-like, luminal-like tumors shared significantly more repertoire with nontumor tissue. Tumor TCR diversity was below lymph nodes but above nontumor tissue. That most tumor T cells come from lymph nodes remained unproven.

J lost 12 bases, V lost 4 bases, and 12 bases had no gene match. The CDR3 sequence is 14 residues long. CDR1 and CDR2 from the germline V gene are GTSNPN and SVGIG (reference sequence). TCRdb re-derived calls from the multiplex PCR reads in MiXCR, one entry per CDR3 protein. Of 50,000 to 85,000 distinct CDR3 sequences in the sample, 40% to 45% were seen once. Sequenced input: breast tumor tissue. J is TRBJ2-3 and V is TRBV30; 11 positions match TRBD2. The sequence was collected from a female donor with breast cancer. Some clones in this sample may be carry-over from other donors' samples. CDR3 bases: TGTGCCTGGAAACCCCCTAGCGGGAGGCCCCAACAGTATTTT. Translation: CAWKPPSGRPQQYF.